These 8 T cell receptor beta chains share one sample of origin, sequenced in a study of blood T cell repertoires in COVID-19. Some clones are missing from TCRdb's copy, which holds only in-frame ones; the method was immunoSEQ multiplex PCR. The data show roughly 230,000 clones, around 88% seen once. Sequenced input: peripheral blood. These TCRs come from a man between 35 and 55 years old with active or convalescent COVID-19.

The CDR3, as DNA: TGTGCCAGCAGTACCCTACTAGCGGGATTTAACACCGGGGAGCTGTTTTTT. It yields the protein CASSTLLAGFNTGELFF. This chain joins TRBV6-2 or TRBV6-3 and TRBJ2-2; 10 nucleotides agree with TRBD2. V trimming: 5 bases; J trimming: 2 bases; junction bases outside the gene matches: 8. Germline CDR1 MNHEY, CDR2 SVGEGT. The CDR3 has 17 residues.

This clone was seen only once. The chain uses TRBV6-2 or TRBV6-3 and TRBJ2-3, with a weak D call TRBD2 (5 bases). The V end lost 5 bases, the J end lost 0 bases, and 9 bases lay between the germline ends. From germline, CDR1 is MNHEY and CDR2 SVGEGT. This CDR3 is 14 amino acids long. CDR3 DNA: TGTGCCAGCAGTGACCGGGGAAGCACAGATACGCAGTATTTT. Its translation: CASSDRGSTDTQYF.

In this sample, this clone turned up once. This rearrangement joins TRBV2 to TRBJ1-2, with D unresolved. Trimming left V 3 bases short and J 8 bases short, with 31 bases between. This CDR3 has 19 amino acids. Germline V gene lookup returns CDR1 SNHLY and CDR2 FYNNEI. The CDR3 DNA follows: TGTGCCAGCAGTGAGATGGAAAGCTGGCCTGCGACCCGCACGAGGGGCTACACCTTC. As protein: CASSEMESWPATRTRGYTF.

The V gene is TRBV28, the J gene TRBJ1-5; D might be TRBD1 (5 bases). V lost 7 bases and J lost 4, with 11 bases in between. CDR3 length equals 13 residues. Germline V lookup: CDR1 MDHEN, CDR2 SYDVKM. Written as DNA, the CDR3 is TGTGCCAGCATCGCGGGGGGAAATCAGCCCCAGCATTTT. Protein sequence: CASIAGGNQPQHF.

CDR3 in amino acids: CASSQGQGFRANVLTF. DNA of the CDR3: TGCGCCAGCAGCCAGGGCCAGGGGTTTCGGGCCAACGTCCTGACTTTC. The J gene is TRBJ2-6, the V gene TRBV4-1; possible D gene TRBD1, 6 bases. The CDR3 is 16 residues long. The germline V and J ends were trimmed by 3 bases and 5 bases, with 14 bases remaining between them. Germline CDR1 is MGHRA and CDR2 is YSYEKL.

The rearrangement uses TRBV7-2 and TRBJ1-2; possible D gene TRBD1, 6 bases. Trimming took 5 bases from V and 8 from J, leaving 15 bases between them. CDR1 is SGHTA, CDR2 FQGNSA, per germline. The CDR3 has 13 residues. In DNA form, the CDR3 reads TGTGCCAGCAGCCCGGACAGTCGTAGGGGCTACACCTTC. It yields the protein CASSPDSRRGYTF.

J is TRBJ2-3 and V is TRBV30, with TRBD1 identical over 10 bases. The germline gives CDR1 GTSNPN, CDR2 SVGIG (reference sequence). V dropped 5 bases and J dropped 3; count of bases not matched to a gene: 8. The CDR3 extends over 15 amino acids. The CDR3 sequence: CAWDRQGASTDTQYF. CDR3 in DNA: TGTGCCTGGGACAGACAGGGGGCGTCGACAGATACGCAGTATTTT.

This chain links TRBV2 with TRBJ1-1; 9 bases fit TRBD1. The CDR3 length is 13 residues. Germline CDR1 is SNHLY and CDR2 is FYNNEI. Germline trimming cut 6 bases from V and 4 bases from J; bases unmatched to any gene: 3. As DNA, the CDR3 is TGTGCCAGCAGGTGGGGACAGGGCACTGAAGCTTTCTTT. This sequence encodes CASRWGQGTEAFF.